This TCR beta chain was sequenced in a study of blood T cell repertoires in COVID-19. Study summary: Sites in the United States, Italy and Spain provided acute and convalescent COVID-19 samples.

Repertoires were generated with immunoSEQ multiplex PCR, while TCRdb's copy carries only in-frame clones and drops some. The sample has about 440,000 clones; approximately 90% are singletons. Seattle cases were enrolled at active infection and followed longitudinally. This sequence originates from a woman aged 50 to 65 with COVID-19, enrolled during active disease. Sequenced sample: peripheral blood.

CDR3 bases: TGTGCCAGCAGTGAGGGCCCAGGTTCCAGGGTCGCCACCTTC. Translating gives CASSEGPGSRVATF. The chain joins TRBV2 to TRBJ1-2, with D tentatively TRBD1 (5 bases). CDR3 size: 14 residues. Germline V gene lookup returns CDR1 SNHLY and CDR2 FYNNEI. Trimming pared 3 bases from V and 13 bases from J, leaving 21 bases between.